This TCR beta chain appears in the sequencing data of a study of control samples from healthy donors and cancer patients. CDR1 and CDR2 (germline): SGHAT, FQNNGV. The CDR3 contains 15 residues. The V and J ends lost 4 bases and 8 bases, in that order; junction bases with no gene match: 8. Method: immunoSEQ multiplex PCR; TCRdb's copy keeps in-frame clones and lacks some. Among 90,000 to 110,000 clones listed, approximately 90% were seen once. The sequenced sample consisted of blood. This receptor was identified in a woman in her forties or fifties in good health. The rearrangement links TRBV11-2 to TRBJ2-3, with 11 bases that match TRBD2. As DNA, the CDR3 is TGTGCCAGCAGCTCACTAGCGGGGGCTAAGGGTACGCAGTATTTT. This encodes CASSSLAGAKGTQYF.